The 26 T cell receptor beta chains below all came from one sample that was sequenced in a study of cytomegalovirus exposure and HLA in healthy donors. PCR primers comprised 60 Vbeta and 13 Jbeta primers. Clones were sequenced by immunoSEQ multiplex PCR, and TCRdb holds only the in-frame ones, with some missing. The sample shows fewer than 200,000 clones, approximately 71% of them seen only once. Material for sequencing was PBMCs. All receptors derive from a girl aged 10 to 17 in good health and CMV-seronegative.

This clone was recorded once. The chain employs TRBV13 and TRBJ1-1; D might be TRBD1 (6 bases). Germline V gene sequence: CDR1 PRHDT, CDR2 FYEKMQ (reference sequence). CDR3 length: 17 residues. V dropped 2 bases and J dropped 2 bases, with 18 bases sitting between them. The CDR3 loop reads CASSLNPTGIRNTEAFF. CDR3 sequence (DNA): TGTGCCAGCAGCTTAAATCCAACAGGGATCAGAAACACTGAAGCTTTCTTT.

V usage is TRBV2 and J usage is TRBJ1-1, with a weak D call TRBD1 (5 bases). The CDR3 is 13 residues long. V dropped 9 bases and J dropped 3 bases, with 14 bases sitting between them. CDR1 and CDR2 from the germline V gene are SNHLY and FYNNEI. As DNA, the CDR3 is TGTGCCAGTAAGGGTGCAGGGTACACTGAAGCTTTCTTT. Residues: CASKGAGYTEAFF.

The V call is TRBV2, the J call TRBJ1-2; no firm D call. V was cut by 8 bases and J by 7 bases, with 17 bases left in between. Germline V lookup: CDR1 SNHLY, CDR2 FYNNEI. The CDR3 contains 13 residues. CDR3 bases: TGTGCCAGCGTAGCAGATGATTCTTTTGGCTACACCTTC. This encodes CASVADDSFGYTF.

The gene calls are TRBV5-1 and TRBJ2-3, with D possibly TRBD1 on 6 matching bases. The CDR3 is 17 amino acids. CDR1 is SGHRS, CDR2 YFSETQ, per germline. V was cut by 4 bases and J by 1 base, with 19 bases left in between. CDR3: CASSPSGARRGTDTQYF. In DNA form, the CDR3 reads TGCGCCAGCAGCCCATCAGGGGCGCGGCGGGGCACAGATACGCAGTATTTT.

The J gene is TRBJ2-5, the V gene TRBV7-6; D ambiguous. The germline V and J ends were trimmed by 1 base and 1 base, with 10 bases remaining between them. CDR3 length: 15 residues. Per the germline V gene, CDR1 is SGHVS and CDR2 is FNYEAQ. Here the CDR3 reads CASSLVYSSQETQYF. CDR3 nucleotides: TGTGCCAGCAGCTTAGTTTACTCGAGCCAAGAGACCCAGTACTTC.

The V call is TRBV5-1, the J call TRBJ2-7, with D perhaps TRBD2 (5 bases). The CDR3 has 13 residues. V lost 0 bases to trimming and J lost 3 bases, with 7 bases between them. From germline, CDR1 is SGHRS and CDR2 YFSETQ. CDR3 sequence reads: CASSLGAVYEQYF. The CDR3 coding sequence is TGCGCCAGCAGCTTGGGAGCGGTCTACGAGCAGTACTTC. The complete variable domain, with remaining parts taken from reference TRBV5-1 and TRBJ2-7, reads KAGVTQTPRYLIKTRGQQVTLSCSPISGHRSVSWYQQTPGQGLQFLFEYFSETQRNKGNFPGRFSGRQFSNSRSEMNVSTLELGDSALYLCASSLGAVYEQYFGPGTRLTVT.

A few counts support this clone. The chain is built from TRBV19 and TRBJ1-1; D may be TRBD1 (5 bases). Germline V CDR1 and CDR2: LNHDA, SQIVND (reference sequence). The V end lost 3 bases, the J end lost 8 bases, and 13 bases lay between the germline ends. The CDR3 is 13 amino acids. The CDR3 region is CASSMGQALEAFF. The CDR3 nucleotides read TGTGCCAGTAGTATGGGGCAAGCATTAGAAGCTTTCTTT.

The V and J genes are TRBV6-6 and TRBJ1-1; weak D call: TRBD1 (5 bases). The V end was cut by 6 bases, the J end by 2 bases, with 10 bases between. The CDR3 consists of 13 residues. The germline V gene encodes CDR1 MNHNY and CDR2 SVGAGI (reference sequence). CDR3 nucleotides: TGTGCCAGCAGGGACACAGCTAACACTGAAGCTTTCTTT. Its protein product is CASRDTANTEAFF.

Details on this clone: Compared with germline, one end of the junction differs, possibly owing to a read error. This rearrangement joins TRBV2 to TRBJ2-2; TRBD1 aligns across 7 bases. The CDR3 covers 13 residues. The germline CDR1 and CDR2 sequences are SNHLY and FYNNEI. The CDR3 loop is CASREGGLGELFF. The CDR3 DNA follows: TGTGCCAGCAGGGAAGGGGGCCTCGGGGAGCTGTTTTTT.

This chain joins TRBV7-9 and TRBJ2-3; 8 nucleotides line up with TRBD1. Trimming took 4 bases from V and 1 from J; bases not matched to a gene: 7. The V gene's germline CDR1 is SEHNR and CDR2 FQNEAQ (reference sequence). There are 16 residues in the CDR3. The CDR3 DNA reads as TGTGCCAGCAGCTACCAGACAGGGGCGCGCACAGATACGCAGTATTTT. This gives the protein CASSYQTGARTDTQYF.

This clone was recorded once. The CDR3 bases are TGCGCCAGCAGTGAGGGACAGCCCAATCAGCCCCAGCATTTT. Amino acids: CASSEGQPNQPQHF. The chain is built from TRBV10-1 and TRBJ1-5, with D maybe TRBD1 (6 bases). The V end lost 2 bases, the J end lost 3 bases, and 8 bases lay between the germline ends. The CDR3 covers 14 residues. CDR1 and CDR2 from the germline V gene are WNHNN and SYGVQD (reference sequence).

The rearrangement joins TRBV29-1 to TRBJ1-2, with D unresolved. Trimming pared 2 bases from V and 5 bases from J, leaving 6 bases between. This CDR3 has 11 amino acids. Germline CDR1 is SQVTM and CDR2 is ANQGSEA. CDR3 loop: CSVESGYGYTF. In DNA, the CDR3 is TGCAGCGTTGAATCGGGATATGGCTACACCTTC. The whole variable domain, filled in from reference TRBV29-1 and TRBJ1-2, reads SAVISQKPSRDICQRGTSLTIQCQVDSQVTMMFWYRQQPGQSLTLIATANQGSEATYESGFVIDKFPISRPNLTFSTLTVSNMSPEDSSIYLCSVESGYGYTFGSGTRLTVV.

This clone was seen once. The rearrangement joins TRBV13 to TRBJ2-7, with 8 bases that match TRBD2. There are 15 residues in the CDR3. Unmatched junction bases numbered 5, after V lost 3 bases and J lost 1 base. The V gene's germline CDR1 is PRHDT and CDR2 FYEKMQ (reference sequence). CDR3: CASSLISGGSYEQYF. In nucleotides, the CDR3 is TGTGCCAGCAGCTTGATCAGCGGGGGATCCTACGAGCAGTACTTC. Looking up the rest from reference TRBV13 and TRBJ2-7 gives the full variable domain: AAGVIQSPRHLIKEKRETATLKCYPIPRHDTVYWYQQGPGQDPQFLISFYEKMQSDKGSIPDRFSAQQFSDYHSELNMSSLELGDSALYFCASSLISGGSYEQYFGPGTRLTVT.

The CDR3 DNA follows: TGTGCCAGCAGTGAAGACCTAGGGACAGGGTGGATCACTGAAGCTTTCTTT. This gives the protein CASSEDLGTGWITEAFF. This chain links TRBV2 with TRBJ1-1; 9 bases line up with TRBD1. The CDR3 totals 17 residues. The V and J ends lost 1 base and 4 bases, in that order; junction bases with no gene match: 10. The germline V gene has CDR1 SNHLY and CDR2 FYNNEI.

V and J are TRBV6-5 and TRBJ2-7; D might be TRBD1 (6 bases). V shed 6 bases and J shed 1 base, with 16 bases lying between them. The CDR3 covers 15 residues. Per germline, CDR1 MNHEY and CDR2 SVGAGI. The CDR3 here is CASSPRTAVSYEQYF. In DNA form, the CDR3 reads TGTGCCAGCAGCCCCAGGACAGCGGTATCCTACGAGCAGTACTTC.

The chain is built from TRBV11-1 and TRBJ2-3; D might be TRBD2 (6 bases). The CDR3 length is 16 residues. Looked up from germline, CDR1 is SGHAT and CDR2 is FQDESV (reference sequence). Trimming cost V 4 bases and J 2 bases, with 16 bases left between them. Here the CDR3 DNA reads TGTGCCAGCAGCTCGCATATAGCGGACAACACAGATACGCAGTATTTT. It is translated as CASSSHIADNTDTQYF. Full variable domain (remainder filled in from reference TRBV11-1 and TRBJ2-3): EAEVAQSPRYKITEKSQAVAFWCDPISGHATLYWYRQILGQGPELLVQFQDESVVDDSQLPKDRFSAERLKGVDSTLKIQPAELGDSAMYLCASSSHIADNTDTQYFGPGTRLTVL.

This clone has more than one count but fewer than ten. The J gene is TRBJ1-1, the V gene TRBV4-2; D is perhaps TRBD1 (6 bases). The CDR3 covers 13 residues. V lost 0 bases and J 5 bases, leaving 7 bases between the germline ends. Germline CDR1 and CDR2: LGHNA and YNFKEQ. The CDR3 DNA reads TGTGCCAGCAGCCAAGATAGGGGGACTGAAGCTTTCTTT. This encodes CASSQDRGTEAFF.

This chain links TRBV9 with TRBJ2-1, with TRBD2 identical over 11 bases. In germline, CDR1 is SGDLS, CDR2 YYNGEE. J gave up 10 bases and V 0 bases, and 0 bases lay outside the gene matches. This CDR3 is built from 13 residues. CDR3 bases: TGTGCCAGCAGCGTAGCTAGCGGGGGGGAGCAGTTCTTC. Amino acids: CASSVASGGEQFF. The full variable domain, completed using reference TRBV9 and TRBJ2-1, is DSGVTQTPKHLITATGQRVTLRCSPRSGDLSVYWYQQSLDQGLQFLIQYYNGEERAKGNILERFSAQQFPDLHSELNLSSLELGDSALYFCASSVASGGEQFFGPGTRLTVL.

This chain uses TRBV30 with TRBJ1-4; no clear D gene. The CDR3 runs to 12 residues. Trimming pared 3 bases from V and 4 bases from J, leaving 6 bases between. Germline CDR1 is GTSNPN and CDR2 is SVGIG (reference sequence). The CDR3, as DNA: TGTGCCTGGAGCAGGATTAATGAAAAACTGTTTTTT. Translating it yields CAWSRINEKLFF.

This clone was detected a few times. V usage is TRBV2 and J usage is TRBJ2-2, with a tentative D call TRBD1 (5 bases). The germline gives CDR1 SNHLY, CDR2 FYNNEI. The length of the CDR3 is 13 residues. V was cut by 9 bases and J by 2 bases, with 10 bases left in between. CDR3 protein: CARSRENTGELFF. DNA for the CDR3: TGTGCCAGAAGCAGGGAAAACACCGGGGAGCTGTTTTTT.

This clone was detected a few times. The V gene is TRBV4-1, the J gene TRBJ2-1; D may be TRBD2 (6 bases). This CDR3 has 16 amino acids. Germline assignment: CDR1 MGHRA and CDR2 YSYEKL. V lost 0 bases to trimming and J lost 0 bases, with 9 bases between them. The CDR3 is CASSQEFSGSYNEQFF. For the CDR3, the DNA is TGCGCCAGCAGCCAAGAGTTTAGCGGCTCCTACAATGAGCAGTTCTTC.

This chain uses TRBV15 with TRBJ2-5; 7 bases are a match to TRBD1. Germline values: CDR1 LNHNV, CDR2 YYDKDF (reference sequence). The trim removed 0 bases at V and 5 bases at J, leaving 6 bases unmatched. The CDR3 is made up of 15 amino acids. Written as DNA, the CDR3 is TGTGCCACCAGCAGAGATCCAGGGGGATGGGAGACCCAGTACTTC. Translation: CATSRDPGGWETQYF.

This sequence joins TRBV6-6 and TRBJ1-1; TRBD1 aligns across 9 bases. CDR3 length: 13 amino acids. The trim removed 9 bases at V and 7 bases at J, leaving 9 bases unmatched. CDR1 is MNHNY, CDR2 SVGAGI, per germline (reference sequence). The DNA for the CDR3 is TGTGCCAGTAAAGGGACAGGGACTAATGAAGCTTTCTTT. It specifies CASKGTGTNEAFF.

Here the CDR3 reads CASRYRRQGGTEAFF. In nucleotides, the CDR3 is TGTGCCAGCAGATACAGGAGACAGGGGGGCACTGAAGCTTTCTTT. This chain uses TRBV27 with TRBJ1-1; TRBD1 matches 9 bases. Trimming removed 6 bases from V and 4 bases from J; junction bases left unmatched: 9. The CDR3 is 15 residues long. Germline-derived CDR1 and CDR2 are MNHEY and SMNVEV (reference sequence).

The DNA of the CDR3 is TGTGCCAGCAGCTCGGGACAGAGCTCACCCCTCCACTTT. This translates into CASSSGQSSPLHF. The chain has TRBV7-3 and TRBJ1-6, with 7 nucleotides matching TRBD1. CDR1 is SGHTA, CDR2 FQGTGA, per germline. J was trimmed by 10 bases and V by 4 bases; bases with no gene match: 4. The CDR3 extends over 13 amino acids. Drawing the rest from reference TRBV7-3 and TRBJ1-6, the complete variable domain is GAGVSQTPSNKVTEKGKYVELRCDPISGHTALYWYRQSLGQGPEFLIYFQGTGAADDSGLPNDRFFAVRPEGSVSTLKIQRTERGDSAVYLCASSSGQSSPLHFGNGTRLTVT.

The chain carries TRBV4-1 and TRBJ2-5; 9 bases are a match to TRBD1. Germline CDR1 is MGHRA and CDR2 is YSYEKL. J was trimmed by 0 bases and V by 7 bases; bases with no gene match: 15. CDR3 length: 18 residues. This CDR3 is CASTLGTGTLLDQETQYF. CDR3 DNA sequence: TGCGCCAGCACCCTAGGGACAGGGACACTATTGGACCAAGAGACCCAGTACTTC.